This T cell receptor (beta chain) was sequenced for a study of blood T cell repertoires in COVID-19 (dated by TCRdb to about 2020). About the full investigation: The collaborator samples originated in the United States, Italy and Spain and spanned the acute and convalescent phases of COVID-19. The prospective study material was composed of cDNA or gDNA derived from T cells, B-cell-depleted T cells, or PBMCs. Deeply sampled blood TCRbeta repertoires from subjects exposed to, actively infected with, or recovered from COVID-19 were included in the dataset. The repertoires were made available in a free public database intended to serve as a resource for research on the immune response to SARS-CoV-2. Samples came from the ongoing ImmuneRACE study (first 160 participants) plus 1,254 subjects from 6 global collaborators. Nearly every sample came with metadata listing a de-identified subject ID, COVID-19 status, age in years and sex. Where available, HLA class I and class II types were taken from metadata supplied by the sample provider and were not determined by assay-based typing.

V is reduced by 5 bases and J by 8 bases, leaving a spacing of 16 bases between them. From the cysteine up to the phenylalanine, the CDR3 has a length of 14 residues. The read is trimmed to its CDR3 DNA, 42 bases read in frame from base 1. For CDR1 and CDR2, the germline V gene lists SGHAT and FQNNGV. Samples from volunteer blood donors who had recovered from COVID-19 were contributed by a second Seattle source. Collaborating institutions collected whole blood in K2EDTA tubes following their own protocols. For TCRbeta analysis, collaborators shipped samples in one of three forms: frozen whole blood, isolated PBMCs, or DNA extracted from either of those sample types. TCRbeta CDR3 regions were amplified from genomic DNA using the immunoSEQ Assay, a bias-controlled multiplex PCR. The original pipeline was this. Within the assay, amplification of reference gene primers was used to estimate how many nucleated cells each sample contained. To quantify the absolute abundance of each unique TCRbeta CDR3 rearrangement, sequence reads were collapsed and filtered. For each sample, productive Simpson clonality was calculated as the square root of Simpson's diversity index over productive rearrangements. TCRdb mirrors the immuneACCESS table, restricted to in-frame sequences. Some clones are absent from its copies; in checked studies, under half trace to an unresolved V gene, and the reason for the others is unknown. The V and J calls and clone size were taken over from that table, and D and trimming were inferred from the DNA. In all, the sample holds about 270,000 clones, and around 89% of those were seen once. Roughly 4% of the sample is taken by the ten largest.

On this clone: Its antigen is unknown. The sample holds no much larger clone one base away, and base qualities are not on file.

General conclusions and limits of the study: How much clinical and demographic metadata was included differed by source and by participant, and the metadata was provided uncurated.

The V and J segments used are TRBV11-2 and TRBJ2-1; TRBD2 could be the D gene, as 6 bases match. Material for sequencing was peripheral blood. The source of this sequence is a man in his 60s who had recovered from COVID-19. The CDR3 protein sequence reads: CASSLQRGSDEQFF. The DNA sequence is as follows: TGTGCCAGCAGCCTACAACGGGGGTCGGATGAGCAGTTCTTC.